This T cell receptor (beta chain) originates from a study of blood T cell repertoires in COVID-19. The overall study: The samples span acute and convalescent COVID-19 from the United States, Italy and Spain. PBMCs, B-cell-depleted T cells, or T cells were the source of the cDNA or gDNA that made up the material.

Under the authors' procedure: Quantification of nucleated cells was approximated via reference gene primer amplification. TCRdb keeps only in-frame clones here, not all; method: immunoSEQ multiplex PCR. Clonal size and the V and J genes are those of that table, whereas D and trimming came from the DNA. Here the sample spans under 300,000 clones, 84% being singletons. Seattle patients were enrolled during active infection and followed longitudinally. As concerns this clone: Other DNA sequences in the same sample also yield this CDR3.

Trimming took 4 bases from V and 2 from J; bases not matched to a gene: 3. This CDR3 contains 14 residues. The germline V gene has CDR1 SQVTM and CDR2 ANQGSEA. This sequence joins TRBV29-1 and TRBJ2-3; 10 bases line up with TRBD2. Source material: peripheral blood. The sequence derives from a human donor with COVID-19, enrolled during active disease. The donor label of this sample is uncertain. The CDR3 region has the DNA TGCAGCGTTGCTAGCGGGAGCGTCACAGATACGCAGTATTTT. This sequence encodes CSVASGSVTDTQYF.